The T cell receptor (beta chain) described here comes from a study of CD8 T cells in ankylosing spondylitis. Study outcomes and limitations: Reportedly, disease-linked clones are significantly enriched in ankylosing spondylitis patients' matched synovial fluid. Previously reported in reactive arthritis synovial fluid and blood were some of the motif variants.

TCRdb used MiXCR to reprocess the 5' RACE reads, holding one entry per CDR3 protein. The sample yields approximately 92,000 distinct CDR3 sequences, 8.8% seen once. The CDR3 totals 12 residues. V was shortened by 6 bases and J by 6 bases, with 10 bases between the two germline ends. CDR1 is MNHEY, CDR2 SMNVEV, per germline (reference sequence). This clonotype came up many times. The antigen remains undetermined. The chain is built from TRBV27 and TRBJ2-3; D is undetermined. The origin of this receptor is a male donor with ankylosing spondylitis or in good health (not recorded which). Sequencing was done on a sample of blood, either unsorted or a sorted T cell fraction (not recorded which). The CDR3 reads CASRTSADTQYF. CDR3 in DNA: TGTGCCAGCAGGACTTCGGCTGATACGCAGTATTTT.